This is a list of T cell receptor beta chains from one sample in a study of cytomegalovirus exposure and HLA in healthy donors. Libraries were prepared by immunoSEQ multiplex PCR; TCRdb keeps only in-frame clonotypes and omits some of them. The sample shows around 100,000 clones, about four fifths of them seen only once. Sequences were obtained from PBMCs. Every receptor here comes from a woman aged 18-35 years in good health and CMV-seropositive. Each CDR3 is given with its conserved first and last residue. D genes are given only for firm matches. Rows may omit the clone size; those that give it use once, few, many or a size class.

v_gene,j_gene,d_gene,abundance,CDR3nt,CDR3aa
TRBV2,TRBJ1-2,TRBD1,-,TGTGCCAGCAGTGAAAGTCGGACAGGGAAGGGCTACACCTTC,CASSESRTGKGYTF
TRBV5-6,TRBJ2-7,TRBD2,-,TGTGCCAGCAGCTTGGGTCTAGCGGGAGTGACTGCCGAGCAGTACTTC,CASSLGLAGVTAEQYF
TRBV11-2,TRBJ2-7,TRBD1,-,TGTGCCAGCAGCTCGCCAGGGCAGGGGGCCTGGAAAGAGCAGTACTTC,CASSSPGQGAWKEQYF
TRBV19,TRBJ2-5,TRBD1,-,TGTGCCAGTAGCGCAGGGGGAGAGACCCAGTACTTC,CASSAGGETQYF
TRBV30,TRBJ2-7,TRBD1,-,TGTGCCTGGAGCCAGGGGGTGACCTACGAGCAGTACTTC,CAWSQGVTYEQYF
TRBV18,TRBJ1-5,-,-,TGTGCCAGCTCACGACTAAATCAGCCCCAGCATTTT,CASSRLNQPQHF
TRBV19,TRBJ2-7,-,-,TGTGCCAGTAGTATCTCACGGGGTCGCGACGAGCAGTACTTC,CASSISRGRDEQYF
TRBV19,TRBJ2-3,TRBD1,-,TGTGCCAGTAGTGGTCAGACAGGGGGAGTGGATACGCAGTATTTT,CASSGQTGGVDTQYF
TRBV9,TRBJ1-3,-,-,TGTGCCAGCAGCGTAGGAGGGGGCTCTGGAAACACCATATATTTT,CASSVGGGSGNTIYF
TRBV4-1,TRBJ2-3,TRBD2,-,TGCGCCAGCAGCCAACCACTAGCGGGAGGGCCAGGGGATACGCAGTATTTT,CASSQPLAGGPGDTQYF
TRBV5-6,TRBJ1-4,-,-,TGTGCCAGCAGCTTGGACAGGGAAGTTAATGAAAAACTGTTTTTT,CASSLDREVNEKLFF
TRBV27,TRBJ1-1,TRBD1,-,TGTGCCACCCGCATGACAGGGCTTATGAACACTGAAGCTTTCTTT,CATRMTGLMNTEAFF
TRBV2,TRBJ2-1,-,-,TGTGCCAGCAGGGGGGGACTTCTATCCTACAATGAGCAGTTCTTC,CASRGGLLSYNEQFF
TRBV6-1,TRBJ2-6,TRBD1,-,TGTGCCAGCACTGTGACAGGGCTTGGGGCCAACGTCCTGACTTTC,CASTVTGLGANVLTF
TRBV7-3,TRBJ2-1,-,once,TGTGCCAGCAGCTTAAACGATCTTGGGACAATCCAGTTCTTC,CASSLNDLGTIQFF
TRBV7-9,TRBJ2-5,-,-,TGTGCCAGCAGCTTAGGGGGTAGGGGGGAGACCCAGTACTTC,CASSLGGRGETQYF
TRBV5-6,TRBJ2-1,TRBD2,few,TGTGCCAGCAGCCGTCGTCCAGCGGGAGGTGAGCAGTTCTTC,CASSRRPAGGEQFF
TRBV4-1,TRBJ2-7,TRBD2,-,TGCGCCAGCAGCCGGGCAGGGCCCCGACTAGCGGGAGCCGCGGGGGGCGTGTACTTC,CASSRAGPRLAGAAGGVYF
TRBV28,TRBJ2-3,TRBD2,-,TGTGCCAGCATCCCTAGCGGGAGGGCCGGACCCCTTAGCACAGATACGCAGTATTTT,CASIPSGRAGPLSTDTQYF
TRBV11-1,TRBJ2-3,TRBD2,-,TGTGCCAGCAGCGTGCGAAGCGGGAGTTTTGCAGATACGCAGTATTTT,CASSVRSGSFADTQYF